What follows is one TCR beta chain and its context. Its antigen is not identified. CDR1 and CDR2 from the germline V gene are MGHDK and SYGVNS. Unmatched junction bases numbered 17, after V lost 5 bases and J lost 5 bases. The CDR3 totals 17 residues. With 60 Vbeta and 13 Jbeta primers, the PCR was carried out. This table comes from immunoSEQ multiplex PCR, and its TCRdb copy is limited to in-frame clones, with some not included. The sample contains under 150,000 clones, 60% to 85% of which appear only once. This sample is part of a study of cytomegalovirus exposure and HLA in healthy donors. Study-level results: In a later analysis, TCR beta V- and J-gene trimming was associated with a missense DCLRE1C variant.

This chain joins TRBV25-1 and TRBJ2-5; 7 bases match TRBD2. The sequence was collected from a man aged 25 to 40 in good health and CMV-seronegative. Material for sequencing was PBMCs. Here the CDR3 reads CASSLQLPWTRDETQYF. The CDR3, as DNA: TGTGCCAGCAGTCTCCAACTCCCGTGGACTAGGGATGAGACCCAGTACTTC.